Reported below is one T cell receptor beta chain. This sample is part of a study of T cells in Graves' hyperthyroidism and ophthalmopathy. On the basis of clinical symptoms, serum thyroxine and TRAb, thyroid ultrasound and orbital computed tomography, diagnoses were made. Extraction of PBMCs used 8 to 10 ml of fresh peripheral blood. Amplified regions were TCR beta CDR3 sequences from RNA transcripts. Using the HTBI primer set, a first-round RT-PCR was run on the TCR CDR3. Each CDR3 protein gets one entry after TCRdb re-called the multiplex PCR reads with MiXCR. This repertoire shows fewer than 450,000 distinct CDR3 sequences, approximately 17% found once; its top ten account for 40%. The CDR3 sequence is 15 residues long. Trimming cost V 5 bases and J 4 bases; bases outside gene matches: 7.

Sequenced sample: blood. The chain carries TRBV6-7 and TRBJ2-7, with TRBD1 matching over 11 bases. TRBV6-7 is an ORF for which the function is uncertain. The source of this sequence is a man younger than 35 with Graves' ophthalmopathy. CDR3 amino acids: CASSARTGGGYEQYF. DNA for the CDR3: TGTGCCAGCAGTGCACGGACAGGGGGCGGATACGAGCAGTACTTC.